This TCR beta chain was retrieved from a study of T-cell reconstitution after alpha-beta-depleted transplantation in children. Unique molecular identifiers were incorporated when the TCRbeta library was constructed. TCRdb recomputed calls from the PCR reads with MiXCR, one row per CDR3 protein. The table lists approximately 490,000 distinct CDR3 sequences, about an eighth of them singletons. In germline, CDR1 is LGHNA, CDR2 YNFKEQ. V shed 1 base, J shed 6 bases, and the junction held 3 bases outside the gene matches. The CDR3 totals 15 residues. This clonotype has only a few counts. This TCR derives from a human donor who donated a stem cell graft to a child with combined immunodeficiency. The chain recombines TRBV4-2 with TRBJ2-2, with 9 bases fitting TRBD2. The material was PBMCs from the stem cell graft donor, obtained from the stem cell graft. The CDR3 protein is CASSQGGLASGELFF. The CDR3 DNA sequence: TGTGCCAGCAGCCAAGGGGGACTAGCTTCCGGGGAGCTGTTTTTT.